This TCR beta chain was documented in a study of cytomegalovirus exposure and HLA in healthy donors. Study-wide findings and caveats: CMV antigen specificity was confirmed in vitro for three CMV-associated chains. The study flagged approximately 180 TCR beta chains as cytomegalovirus-associated.

Produced via immunoSEQ multiplex PCR; TCRdb's table is partial and in-frame only. This sample has roughly 76,000 clones; approximately 95% occur once, and the top ten carry about 1.6%. A word on this clone: Its antigen is unknown.

From germline, CDR1 is SGHTA and CDR2 FQGNSA. CDR3 length: 13 residues. V dropped 5 bases and J dropped 9 bases, with 14 bases sitting between them. Sequencing was carried out using PBMCs. The TCR comes from a young man in good health and CMV-seropositive. The chain uses TRBV7-2 and TRBJ2-1; no clear D gene. This CDR3 is CASSHPGPREQFF. The CDR3 DNA reads TGTGCCAGCAGCCACCCTGGGCCCCGTGAGCAGTTCTTC.